This TCR beta chain is from a study of early T cells in non-severe SARS-CoV-2 infection. Study observations and caveats: Anti-spike CD8 responses were favored by VDJdb matching, which missed private and CD4 specificities.

This CDR3 spans 12 amino acids. From germline, CDR1 is SEHNR and CDR2 FQNEAQ (reference sequence). V lost 5 bases and J 14 bases, leaving 16 bases between the germline ends. The table lists this clonotype with many counts. The antigen is unknown. Unique molecular identifiers were added to individual cDNA molecules. Each CDR3 protein gets one entry after TCRdb re-called the 5' RACE reads with MiXCR. Among about 40,000 distinct CDR3 sequences, approximately 4.8% were seen once, and the ten largest hold 4.8%. The sample consisted of whole blood. The chain carries TRBV7-9 and TRBJ2-1; D is perhaps TRBD1 (5 bases). The TCR comes from an adult who was a healthcare worker with PCR-confirmed SARS-CoV-2 infection or an uninfected control (not recorded which). The CDR3 sequence: CASSPVGAFEFF. CDR3 bases: TGTGCCAGCAGCCCCGTTGGGGCCTTTGAGTTCTTC.